The rows below give T cell receptor beta chains drawn from one sample of a study of cytomegalovirus exposure and HLA in healthy donors. Generated by immunoSEQ multiplex PCR, the TCRdb table keeps only in-frame clones and is missing some. The data show 95,000 to 150,000 clones, 65% to 80% seen once. The specimen sequenced was PBMCs. These receptors came from a man aged 55 to 70 in good health and CMV-seropositive. The CDR3 runs from the conserved cysteine through the conserved F or W. Fields, in order: D gene, J gene, CDR3 length, V gene, CDR3 protein. D genes are given only for firm matches.

D gene: NA
J gene: TRBJ1-2
CDR3 length: 16
V gene: TRBV6-9
CDR3 protein: CASTLLRGGRPGGYTF

D gene: NA
J gene: TRBJ2-1
CDR3 length: 12
V gene: TRBV7-2
CDR3 protein: CASSLLAFEQFF

D gene: TRBD1
J gene: TRBJ2-2
CDR3 length: 16
V gene: TRBV7-9
CDR3 protein: CASPKPEGAVTGELFF

D gene: TRBD1
J gene: TRBJ2-7
CDR3 length: 13
V gene: TRBV5-6
CDR3 protein: CASSSDRAYEQYF

D gene: NA
J gene: TRBJ1-1
CDR3 length: 13
V gene: TRBV27
CDR3 protein: CASSLAGPTEAFF

D gene: TRBD2
J gene: TRBJ2-5
CDR3 length: 17
V gene: TRBV5-1
CDR3 protein: CASSLTSGRARGETQYF

D gene: NA
J gene: TRBJ1-4
CDR3 length: 15
V gene: TRBV5-1
CDR3 protein: CASSSQGFANEKLFF

D gene: NA
J gene: TRBJ2-7
CDR3 length: 14
V gene: TRBV5-6
CDR3 protein: CASSFSSATYEQYF

D gene: NA
J gene: TRBJ2-5
CDR3 length: 14
V gene: TRBV7-3
CDR3 protein: CASSLMTSSETQYF

D gene: NA
J gene: TRBJ2-7
CDR3 length: 13
V gene: TRBV9
CDR3 protein: CASSVGAASEQYF

D gene: NA
J gene: TRBJ2-3
CDR3 length: 15
V gene: TRBV5-1
CDR3 protein: CASSLEPSSTDTQYF

D gene: NA
J gene: TRBJ2-1
CDR3 length: 13
V gene: TRBV28
CDR3 protein: CASSLAEPPEQFF

D gene: NA
J gene: TRBJ2-1
CDR3 length: 14
V gene: TRBV7-2
CDR3 protein: CASCASGSYNEQFF

D gene: TRBD2
J gene: TRBJ2-5
CDR3 length: 15
V gene: TRBV6-5
CDR3 protein: CASSYSTGRQETQYF

D gene: TRBD1
J gene: TRBJ1-1
CDR3 length: 14
V gene: TRBV6-5
CDR3 protein: CASSLGQGFTEAFF

D gene: NA
J gene: TRBJ2-5
CDR3 length: 14
V gene: TRBV7-2
CDR3 protein: CASSLGGVSETQYF

D gene: NA
J gene: TRBJ1-4
CDR3 length: 15
V gene: TRBV7-9
CDR3 protein: CASSLRTATNEKLFF

D gene: NA
J gene: TRBJ2-1
CDR3 length: 15
V gene: TRBV2
CDR3 protein: CASRLDFVLGDEQFF

D gene: NA
J gene: TRBJ2-7
CDR3 length: 12
V gene: TRBV23-1
CDR3 protein: CATLVPRREQYF

D gene: NA
J gene: TRBJ1-1
CDR3 length: 15
V gene: TRBV6-5
CDR3 protein: CASSPSTGQLTEAFF

D gene: NA
J gene: TRBJ1-1
CDR3 length: 14
V gene: TRBV2
CDR3 protein: CASRQERQNTEAFF

D gene: NA
J gene: TRBJ2-6
CDR3 length: 16
V gene: TRBV9
CDR3 protein: CASSVARLSGANVLTF

D gene: TRBD2
J gene: TRBJ2-3
CDR3 length: 15
V gene: TRBV9
CDR3 protein: CASSATSGETDTQYF

D gene: NA
J gene: TRBJ2-6
CDR3 length: 17
V gene: TRBV28
CDR3 protein: CASSIGGTTLSANVLTF

D gene: NA
J gene: TRBJ2-7
CDR3 length: 14
V gene: TRBV10-1
CDR3 protein: CASSEFHSSYEQYF

D gene: NA
J gene: TRBJ1-2
CDR3 length: 16
V gene: TRBV30
CDR3 protein: CAWRGWEQGRYYGYTF

D gene: NA
J gene: TRBJ1-1
CDR3 length: 13
V gene: TRBV28
CDR3 protein: CALTADLNTEAFF

D gene: NA
J gene: TRBJ2-4
CDR3 length: 16
V gene: TRBV18
CDR3 protein: CASSPLNGELKNIQYF

D gene: NA
J gene: TRBJ2-3
CDR3 length: 14
V gene: TRBV9
CDR3 protein: CASSVAPGTDTQYF

D gene: TRBD2
J gene: TRBJ2-3
CDR3 length: 13
V gene: TRBV6-4
CDR3 protein: CASSERGADTQYF

D gene: NA
J gene: TRBJ2-5
CDR3 length: 13
V gene: TRBV4-1
CDR3 protein: CASSRQYQETQYF

D gene: NA
J gene: TRBJ1-4
CDR3 length: 16
V gene: TRBV18
CDR3 protein: CASSPPSYQRGEKLFF

D gene: TRBD2
J gene: TRBJ2-1
CDR3 length: 14
V gene: TRBV6-1
CDR3 protein: CASRERGGKHEQFF

D gene: NA
J gene: TRBJ1-5
CDR3 length: 15
V gene: TRBV5-8
CDR3 protein: CASSFAGMGNQPQHF

D gene: TRBD1
J gene: TRBJ1-2
CDR3 length: 13
V gene: TRBV5-6
CDR3 protein: CASSLQGASGYTF

D gene: NA
J gene: TRBJ1-1
CDR3 length: 12
V gene: TRBV9
CDR3 protein: CASSAGGTEAFF

D gene: TRBD1
J gene: TRBJ2-5
CDR3 length: 18
V gene: TRBV12-5
CDR3 protein: CASGLVPKDRLGTETQYF

D gene: NA
J gene: TRBJ2-6
CDR3 length: 19
V gene: TRBV18
CDR3 protein: CASSPPGGQRWTGANVLTF

D gene: TRBD1
J gene: TRBJ1-1
CDR3 length: 16
V gene: TRBV19
CDR3 protein: CASRQGYSLMNTEAFF